Presented here are 6 T cell receptor beta chains from one specimen sequenced in a study of cytomegalovirus exposure and HLA in healthy donors. The PCR employed 60 Vbeta primers together with 13 Jbeta primers. TCRdb's table, derived via immunoSEQ multiplex PCR, lists solely in-frame clones and lacks some. The table has more than 100,000 clones, roughly 79% seen once; the top ten hold approximately 3.7%. Sequencing used PBMCs. The source of these receptors is a man between 45 and 60 years old in good health and CMV-seropositive.

This clone has a handful of counts. This chain joins TRBV7-3 and TRBJ2-1, with TRBD2 as a possible D gene (6 bases). CDR3 length equals 14 residues. Germline CDR1 is SGHTA and CDR2 is FQGTGA. Trimming pared 5 bases from V and 6 bases from J, leaving 14 bases between. In DNA form, the CDR3 reads TGTGCCAGCAGCCTCGGGACTCAGATCAATGAGCAGTTCTTC. Amino acids: CASSLGTQINEQFF.

The rearrangement uses TRBV18 and TRBJ1-2; 10 bases map to TRBD1. V lost 2 bases to trimming and J lost 7 bases; unmatched junction nucleotides: 7. The CDR3 spans 15 residues. Germline V lookup: CDR1 KGHSH, CDR2 LQKENI. The CDR3 sequence: CASSPTGQGESGYTF. The DNA for the CDR3 is TGTGCCAGCTCACCAACAGGACAGGGGGAGTCTGGCTACACCTTC.

This clone was observed a single time. The chain employs TRBV30 and TRBJ2-1; D is perhaps TRBD1 (6 bases). Germline values: CDR1 GTSNPN, CDR2 SVGIG (reference sequence). The ends were cut back, 3 bases at V and 8 bases at J, with 11 bases in the middle. CDR3 length equals 12 residues. This chain's CDR3 is CAWSQRGYEQFF. In DNA, the CDR3 is TGTGCCTGGAGCCAAAGGGGGTATGAGCAGTTCTTC.

This clone was seen once. This sequence joins TRBV19 and TRBJ1-2, with 10 bases identical to TRBD1. Germline CDR1 LNHDA, CDR2 SQIVND (reference sequence). Trimming cost V 5 bases and J 8 bases; bases outside gene matches: 8. This CDR3 has 14 amino acids. For the CDR3, the DNA is TGTGCCAGTAGTGAAACCGGGACAGGGGTAGGCTACACCTTC. Residues: CASSETGTGVGYTF.

The rearrangement uses TRBV11-3 and TRBJ2-7; 8 nucleotides agree with TRBD2. CDR1 and CDR2 (germline): SGHNT, YENEEA. V lost 5 bases and J lost 3; bases outside the gene matches: 6. This CDR3 comprises 14 residues. The CDR3 nucleotides read TGTGCCAGCAGCCCGATAGCGGGAAGCTACGAGCAGTACTTC. Its protein product is CASSPIAGSYEQYF.

This chain connects TRBV28 to TRBJ1-5; weak D call: TRBD1 (6 bases). Trimming took 6 bases from V and 4 from J, leaving 13 bases between them. Germline V gives CDR1 MDHEN, CDR2 SYDVKM. The CDR3 extends over 14 amino acids. CDR3 region: CASRPGEFNQPQHF. DNA of the CDR3: TGTGCCAGCAGGCCAGGGGAATTTAATCAGCCCCAGCATTTT.